This T cell receptor (beta chain) appears in the sequencing data of a study of T cells in Graves' hyperthyroidism and ophthalmopathy. Study findings and constraints: For ophthalmopathy, model prediction preceded onset by a median approximately 6 months.

Comment on this clonotype: Its specificity is not known.

Germline V CDR1 and CDR2: KGHSH, LQKENI. The CDR3 sequence is 14 residues long. V was cut by 2 bases and J by 5 bases, with 10 bases left in between. A lack of ophthalmopathy progression within 18 months defined stable Graves' hyperthyroidism. Any patient presenting with uncontrolled infection, other autoimmune disease, pregnancy or lactation was left out. TCR beta CDR3 sequences were amplified from RNA transcripts. The primer set for the first-round RT-PCR of the TCR CDR3 was HTBI. TCRdb recomputed calls from the multiplex PCR reads with MiXCR, one row per CDR3 protein. The sample lists 400,000 to 500,000 distinct CDR3 sequences, approximately 14% occurring once.

This chain connects TRBV18 to TRBJ1-5; D gene uncertain. The TCR comes from a woman in her late teens or twenties with Graves' hyperthyroidism. Sequencing was performed on blood. CDR3 sequence (DNA): TGTGCCAGCTCACCATGCGAAGGCCATCAGCCCCAGCATTTT. Its protein product is CASSPCEGHQPQHF. The full variable domain, its missing parts supplied by reference TRBV18 and TRBJ1-5, is NAGVMQNPRHLVRRRGQEARLRCSPMKGHSHVYWYRQLPEEGLKFMVYLQKENIIDESGMPKERFSAEFPKEGPSILRIQQVVRGDSAAYFCASSPCEGHQPQHFGDGTRLSIL.